These 29 T cell receptor beta chains were sequenced from one sample in a study of shared clonotypes between healthy human individuals. The assay was immunoSEQ multiplex PCR, and TCRdb's table has in-frame clones only and misses some. The data hold hundreds of thousands of clones, with just over 95% observed a single time. Cells designated naive CD8 were CD45RO-negative and were positively selected for CCR7, with terminally differentiated effector memory CD45RA+ cells excluded. Sequenced material: naive CD8+ T cells sorted from blood. The receptor set was obtained from a man aged 25 to 40 in good health.

The count of this clone is one. The chain uses TRBV7-9 and TRBJ2-1; 7 positions agree with TRBD2. Germline V CDR1 and CDR2: SEHNR, FQNEAQ (reference sequence). The CDR3 totals 17 residues. Trimming cost V 7 bases and J 6 bases; bases outside gene matches: 18. The CDR3 DNA follows: TGTGCCAGCAAAGGGGTTTTGGCGGGAGTGGTGGGCAATGAGCAGTTCTTC. As protein: CASKGVLAGVVGNEQFF.

J is TRBJ1-2 and V is TRBV29-1, with unresolved D. The CDR3 consists of 13 residues. Germline CDR1 SQVTM, CDR2 ANQGSEA. V was clipped by 0 bases and J by 3 bases, with 8 bases between them. CDR3 DNA: TGCAGCGTTGAAGATCGTGTACACTATGGCTACACCTTC. This encodes CSVEDRVHYGYTF. The whole variable domain, filled in from reference TRBV29-1 and TRBJ1-2, reads SAVISQKPSRDICQRGTSLTIQCQVDSQVTMMFWYRQQPGQSLTLIATANQGSEATYESGFVIDKFPISRPNLTFSTLTVSNMSPEDSSIYLCSVEDRVHYGYTFGSGTRLTVV.

The chain recombines TRBV7-8 with TRBJ2-7, with 10 bases matching TRBD2. Losses at the gene ends were 1 base for V and 6 bases for J; bases not matched to a gene: 6. Germline V gene sequence: CDR1 SGHVS, CDR2 FQNEAQ. CDR3 size: 15 residues. The CDR3 DNA sequence: TGTGCCAGCAGCTTAGGGACTAGCGGCCCGGTCGAGCAGTACTTC. This gives the protein CASSLGTSGPVEQYF.

The gene calls are TRBV29-1 and TRBJ2-7; the match to TRBD2 covers 11 bases. Germline values: CDR1 SQVTM, CDR2 ANQGSEA. V shed 8 bases, J shed 1 base, and the junction held 4 bases outside the gene matches. The CDR3 sequence is 13 residues long. CDR3 residues: CSFRTSGSYEQYF. CDR3 nucleotide sequence: TGCAGCTTTAGGACTAGCGGGTCCTACGAGCAGTACTTC.

This sequence joins TRBV4-3 and TRBJ2-6, with D possibly TRBD1 on 6 matching bases. Looked up from germline, CDR1 is LGHNA and CDR2 is YSLEER. The CDR3 covers 18 residues. V shed 1 base and J shed 0 bases, with 13 bases lying between them. As DNA, the CDR3 is TGCGCCAGCAGCCAAGCGTGGGTGACAGGCTCTGGGGCCAACGTCCTGACTTTC. Protein sequence: CASSQAWVTGSGANVLTF.

The chain joins TRBV2 to TRBJ1-5, with D possibly being TRBD1 (5 bases). This CDR3 region has 16 residues. From germline, CDR1 is SNHLY and CDR2 FYNNEI. V lost 3 bases, J lost 0 bases, and 12 bases lay in between. DNA for the CDR3: TGTGCCAGCAGTGATTTACGGGGGAATAGCAATCAGCCCCAGCATTTT. Translation: CASSDLRGNSNQPQHF.

The V and J genes are TRBV7-9 and TRBJ2-7, with D perhaps assigned TRBD1 or TRBD2 (5 bases each). Germline CDR1 and CDR2: SEHNR and FQNEAQ (reference sequence). With 2 bases removed from V and 6 bases from J, the gap between germline ends came to 26 bases. The CDR3 extends over 18 amino acids. The CDR3, as DNA: TGTGCCAGCAGCTTAAATATGGCTTCCAGCGGACGAGGGGCCGAGCAGTACTTC. Protein product: CASSLNMASSGRGAEQYF.

For the CDR3, the DNA is TGTGCCAGCAGCAAAGAAAGGAGGTCCCAAGAGACCCAGTACTTC. Its protein is CASSKERRSQETQYF. V and J are TRBV21-1 and TRBJ2-5; the D call in the table, TRBD2, was not verified against the DNA. TRBV21-1 represents a pseudogene. CDR3 length equals 15 residues.

J is TRBJ2-5 and V is TRBV28; 7 bases align to TRBD1. This CDR3 region has 15 residues. V was pared by 4 bases and J by 4 bases, with 9 bases of the junction left unmatched. Germline lookup yields CDR1 MDHEN and CDR2 SYDVKM. In DNA, the CDR3 is TGTGCCAGCAGTTACAGGGGTGGGATCGCAGAGACCCAGTACTTC. Its protein is CASSYRGGIAETQYF.

The rearrangement uses TRBV6-6 and TRBJ2-5; D remains ambiguous. CDR1 MNHNY and CDR2 SVGAGI come from the germline V gene (reference sequence). The CDR3 is 14 residues long. V was trimmed by 5 bases and J by 4 bases, leaving 14 bases between them. The chain's CDR3 is CASSHQQGRETQYF. CDR3 coding DNA: TGTGCCAGCAGTCATCAGCAAGGGCGAGAGACCCAGTACTTC.

This chain joins TRBV5-1 and TRBJ2-7; 11 bases match TRBD2. V trimming: 4 bases; J trimming: 3 bases; junction bases outside the gene matches: 9. Germline V CDR1 and CDR2: SGHRS, YFSETQ. The CDR3 runs to 16 residues. The chain's CDR3 is CASSTGLAGRGYEQYF. DNA of the CDR3: TGCGCCAGCAGCACAGGACTAGCGGGCAGGGGCTACGAGCAGTACTTC.

The chain employs TRBV9 and TRBJ1-1; D is undetermined. The CDR3 contains 17 residues. Deletions cut 2 bases from V and 8 bases from J, with 25 bases between. The germline gives CDR1 SGDLS, CDR2 YYNGEE. CDR3 sequence: CASSVGSPPERRTEAFF. Here the CDR3 DNA reads TGTGCCAGCAGCGTTGGGTCTCCGCCTGAGAGGCGGACCGAAGCTTTCTTT.

The chain combines TRBV7-9 with TRBJ1-2; D remains unclear. V shed 1 base and J shed 6 bases, with 9 bases lying between them. The CDR3 sequence is 13 residues long. Germline CDR1 SEHNR, CDR2 FQNEAQ (reference sequence). The DNA for the CDR3 is TGTGCCAGCAGCTTAGACCCTCGGAATGGCTACACCTTC. As protein: CASSLDPRNGYTF.

The V and J genes are TRBV4-3 and TRBJ2-7; TRBD2 aligns across 10 bases. Germline trimming cut 1 base from V and 3 bases from J; bases unmatched to any gene: 3. The CDR3 has 15 amino acids. Germline V gene sequence: CDR1 LGHNA, CDR2 YSLEER. CDR3 protein: CASSQGTSGLYEQYF. CDR3 sequence (DNA): TGCGCCAGCAGCCAAGGGACTAGCGGCCTCTACGAGCAGTACTTC.

V gene TRBV19 combines with J gene TRBJ2-1, with D possibly matching TRBD1 (6 bases). The CDR3 extends over 14 amino acids. Germline values: CDR1 LNHDA, CDR2 SQIVND (reference sequence). Trimming took 5 bases from V and 2 from J, leaving 10 bases between them. CDR3 DNA sequence: TGTGCCAGTAGTGAACAGGGACCCTACAATGAGCAGTTCTTC. This translates into CASSEQGPYNEQFF.

The V call is TRBV29-1, the J call TRBJ1-5; possible D gene TRBD1, 5 bases. V was trimmed by 4 bases and J by 4 bases, leaving 17 bases between them. The germline CDR1 and CDR2 sequences are SQVTM and ANQGSEA. The CDR3 loop spans 15 amino acids. CDR3 residues: CSVAVRSQGNQPQHF. The CDR3 nucleotides read TGCAGCGTTGCTGTCCGGTCCCAGGGAAATCAGCCCCAGCATTTT.

The CDR3 DNA follows: TGCGCCAGCAGGGAACGACAGGGGGTGACAGAGACCCAGTACTTC. It translates to CASRERQGVTETQYF. The chain carries TRBV10-2 and TRBJ2-5; 9 nucleotides line up with TRBD1. Per germline, CDR1 WSHSY and CDR2 SAAADI. The CDR3 is 15 residues long. Trimming cost V 6 bases and J 4 bases; bases outside gene matches: 9.

The chain uses TRBV27 and TRBJ2-7; D gene unclear. Deletions cut 9 bases from V and 5 bases from J, with 20 bases between. This CDR3 region has 14 residues. Germline V CDR1 and CDR2: MNHEY, SMNVEV (reference sequence). For the CDR3, the DNA is TGTGCCAGTAGACCTACGGAGTGGACCCACGAGCAGTACTTC. Its protein product is CASRPTEWTHEQYF.

This chain links TRBV5-1 with TRBJ2-2; 12 bases fit TRBD2. Per germline, CDR1 SGHRS and CDR2 YFSETQ. With 3 bases clipped from V and 4 bases from J, the junction kept 19 bases outside the gene matches. The CDR3 runs 21 residues. CDR3 loop: CASSSRERLAGVLVGTGELFF. In DNA, the CDR3 is TGCGCCAGCAGCTCCAGGGAGAGACTAGCGGGAGTTTTAGTCGGCACCGGGGAGCTGTTTTTT.

The chain recombines TRBV7-9 with TRBJ2-7, with TRBD1 as a possible D gene (6 bases). V dropped 5 bases and J dropped 5 bases, with 16 bases sitting between them. CDR3 length: 14 residues. Germline V lookup: CDR1 SEHNR, CDR2 FQNEAQ (reference sequence). The CDR3 DNA sequence: TGTGCCAGCAGCCCTACGGAGACAGGCCACGAGCAGTACTTC. Translation gives CASSPTETGHEQYF.

The rearrangement links TRBV7-9 to TRBJ1-1; D call uncertain. With 5 bases removed from V and 4 bases from J, the gap between germline ends came to 11 bases. Germline CDR1 and CDR2: SEHNR and FQNEAQ (reference sequence). The length of the CDR3 is 13 residues. The CDR3 region is CASSPRSGTEAFF. The CDR3 nucleotides are TGTGCCAGCAGCCCCCGAAGCGGCACTGAAGCTTTCTTT.

The V and J genes are TRBV9 and TRBJ2-5, with TRBD2 identical over 12 bases. Per germline, CDR1 SGDLS and CDR2 YYNGEE. This CDR3 region has 17 residues. V lost 3 bases to trimming and J lost 3 bases; unmatched junction nucleotides: 9. The CDR3 nucleotides are TGTGCCAGCAGCGCCCAAGGACTAGCGGGATTAAAAGAGACCCAGTACTTC. Amino acids: CASSAQGLAGLKETQYF.

The chain joins TRBV11-2 to TRBJ2-2; 8 nucleotides line up with TRBD1. The CDR3 runs 14 residues. V lost 5 bases to trimming and J lost 7 bases; unmatched junction nucleotides: 6. CDR1 and CDR2 from the germline V gene are SGHAT and FQNNGV. Here the CDR3 reads CASSTDRGIGELFF. Here the CDR3 DNA reads TGTGCCAGCAGCACCGACAGGGGTATCGGGGAGCTGTTTTTT.

This chain connects TRBV7-2 to TRBJ1-2; 8 bases agree with TRBD1. Germline CDR1 SGHTA, CDR2 FQGNSA. V trimming: 4 bases; J trimming: 5 bases; junction bases outside the gene matches: 15. CDR3 size: 17 residues. The CDR3 loop is CASSSSRTGDRGYGYTF. The CDR3 DNA follows: TGTGCCAGCAGCTCCTCCCGCACAGGCGACAGGGGATATGGCTACACCTTC.

V usage is TRBV4-1 and J usage is TRBJ2-7, with 9 bases fitting TRBD1. Germline loops: CDR1 MGHRA, CDR2 YSYEKL. V shed 4 bases, J shed 0 bases, and the junction held 13 bases outside the gene matches. This CDR3 has 18 residues. CDR3 DNA: TGCGCCAGCAGCCTGGGACAGGGAGAACTCGATCTCTCCTACGAGCAGTACTTC. Its translation is CASSLGQGELDLSYEQYF.

CDR3 bases: TGTGCCTGTATTCGGACAGGGGTGTATAGCAATCAGCCCCAGCATTTT. Its translation: CACIRTGVYSNQPQHF. J is TRBJ1-5 and V is TRBV30, with 9 bases lining up with TRBD1. Looked up from germline, CDR1 is GTSNPN and CDR2 is SVGIG (reference sequence). The V and J ends lost 6 bases and 0 bases, in that order; junction bases with no gene match: 9. The CDR3 loop spans 16 amino acids.

The chain's CDR3 is CASSPLRVAGYEQYF. The CDR3 nucleotides read TGTGCCAGCAGCCCTCTTCGAGTAGCGGGCTACGAGCAGTACTTC. This chain joins TRBV28 and TRBJ2-7, with 7 bases lining up with TRBD2. CDR1 is MDHEN, CDR2 SYDVKM, per germline. The CDR3 length is 15 residues. The J segment lost 3 bases and the V segment lost 6 bases, leaving 11 bases of the junction unmatched.

The chain links TRBV29-1 to TRBJ1-3, with D unresolved. V lost 6 bases and J lost 0, with 12 bases in between. Germline assignment: CDR1 SQVTM and CDR2 ANQGSEA. This CDR3 region has 14 residues. CDR3: CSVIPPNSGNTIYF. CDR3 nucleotides: TGCAGCGTAATACCACCAAACTCTGGAAACACCATATATTTT.

This chain joins TRBV5-6 and TRBJ2-7, with D tentatively TRBD2 (6 bases). Trimming shortened V by 4 bases and J by 0 bases, and 8 bases separated the two germline ends. CDR1 and CDR2 from the germline V gene are SGHDT and YYEEEE. This CDR3 contains 13 residues. CDR3 DNA: TGTGCCAGCAGCGGCGGGGACTCCTACGAGCAGTACTTC. Protein: CASSGGDSYEQYF. Full variable domain (missing parts from reference TRBV5-6 and TRBJ2-7): DAGVTQSPTHLIKTRGQQVTLRCSPKSGHDTVSWYQQALGQGPQFIFQYYEEEERQRGNFPDRFSGHQFPNYSSELNVNALLLGDSALYLCASSGGDSYEQYFGPGTRLTVT.